This entry describes one TCR beta chain. CDR1 is MRHNA, CDR2 SNTAGT, per germline. This CDR3 comprises 17 residues. Trimming took 2 bases from V and 0 from J; bases not matched to a gene: 4. This sample is drawn from a study of cytomegalovirus exposure and HLA in healthy donors. With 60 Vbeta and 13 Jbeta primers, the PCR was carried out. Profiled with immunoSEQ multiplex PCR; TCRdb holds only in-frame clones, not every one. The top ten hold more than 0.9% of the sample, which has about 140,000 clones, around four fifths seen once. The sample taken for sequencing was PBMCs. The clonotype originates from a male donor in good health and CMV-seropositive. The V and J genes are TRBV6-4 and TRBJ2-2; 9 nucleotides agree with TRBD2. CDR3 nucleotides: TGTGCCAGCAGTGACACGGCTAGCGGGACGAACACCGGGGAGCTGTTTTTT. It specifies CASSDTASGTNTGELFF.